This T cell receptor (beta chain) was sequenced for a study of blood T cell repertoires in COVID-19. Assay used: immunoSEQ multiplex PCR; TCRdb lists only in-frame clones, some missing. The repertoire holds about 160,000 clones, roughly 84% seen once, with 6.5% to 7.5% in the top ten. Germline CDR1 reads SSHAT; CDR2 reads FNYEAQ (reference sequence). The CDR3 has 13 amino acids. V was pared by 4 bases and J by 5 bases, with 11 bases between. The source is a man at least 80 years old with COVID-19, enrolled during active disease. J is TRBJ2-5 and V is TRBV7-7, with D possibly TRBD2 on 5 matching bases. The sequenced sample was peripheral blood. The CDR3 DNA sequence: TGTGCCAGCAGCTCCCTAGCTTCCGAGACCCAGTACTTC. Translation gives CASSSLASETQYF.